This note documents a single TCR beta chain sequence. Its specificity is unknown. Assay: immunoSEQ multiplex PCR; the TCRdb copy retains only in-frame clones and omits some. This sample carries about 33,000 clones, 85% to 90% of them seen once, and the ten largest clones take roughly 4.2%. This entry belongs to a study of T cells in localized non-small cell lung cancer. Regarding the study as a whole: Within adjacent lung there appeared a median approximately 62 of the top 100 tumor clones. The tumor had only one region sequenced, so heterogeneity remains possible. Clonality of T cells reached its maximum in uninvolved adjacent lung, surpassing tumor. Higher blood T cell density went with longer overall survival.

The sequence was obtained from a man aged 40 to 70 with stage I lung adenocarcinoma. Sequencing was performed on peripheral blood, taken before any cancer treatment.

The CDR3 DNA sequence: TGTGCCTGGAGTGTCAGGGGGTCTGGAAACACCATATATTTT. This encodes CAWSVRGSGNTIYF. The rearrangement joins TRBV30 to TRBJ1-3; 7 nucleotides match TRBD1. Trimming at V came to 0 bases and at J to 1 base, leaving 0 bases not matched to a gene. In germline, CDR1 is GTSNPN, CDR2 SVGIG (reference sequence). The CDR3 loop spans 14 amino acids.